One and the same sample provided the 20 T cell receptor beta chains below, sequenced in a study of blood T cell repertoires in COVID-19. The protocol was immunoSEQ multiplex PCR, while the TCRdb copy is restricted to in-frame clones and leaves out a portion. The top ten clones hold 3% of a sample with approximately 350,000 clones, around 89% of them seen once. The sample was peripheral blood. The source is a woman aged 25-40 years with COVID-19, enrolled during active disease.

This chain connects TRBV6-2 or TRBV6-3 to TRBJ1-1, with 7 bases lining up with TRBD1. V lost 5 bases, J lost 1 base, and 13 bases stayed unmatched. The CDR3 sequence is 17 residues long. Germline CDR1 MNHEY, CDR2 SVGEGT. The CDR3 DNA reads as TGTGCCAGCAGTCGGGAGCCCCACAGGGGAGAGAACACTGAAGCTTTCTTT. As protein: CASSREPHRGENTEAFF.

V and J are TRBV6-6 and TRBJ2-3; TRBD1 agrees at 9 bases. V trimming: 6 bases; J trimming: 0 bases; junction bases outside the gene matches: 4. The germline CDR1 and CDR2 sequences are MNHNY and SVGAGI (reference sequence). The CDR3 runs 15 residues. This chain's CDR3 is CASRRTGASTDTQYF. The DNA of the CDR3 is TGTGCCAGCAGGAGGACAGGGGCAAGCACAGATACGCAGTATTTT.

The genes are TRBV10-1 and TRBJ2-7, with D hard to call. The CDR3 is 18 residues long. V lost 2 bases to trimming and J lost 4 bases, with 24 bases between them. Germline V gene lookup returns CDR1 WNHNN and CDR2 SYGVQD (reference sequence). The CDR3 here is CASSEAFENRSRVYEQYV. The CDR3 region has the DNA TGCGCCAGCAGTGAGGCGTTTGAAAACAGATCGCGCGTTTACGAGCAGTACGTC.

V is TRBV5-4 and J is TRBJ2-2; 8 bases align to TRBD1. The V and J ends lost 4 bases and 0 bases, in that order; junction bases with no gene match: 5. The germline CDR1 and CDR2 sequences are SGHNT and YYREEE (reference sequence). The CDR3 has 16 amino acids. CDR3 DNA sequence: TGTGCCAGCAGCCCCGGACAGGGTGCGAACACCGGGGAGCTGTTTTTT. It specifies CASSPGQGANTGELFF.

The chain employs TRBV5-1 and TRBJ2-7, with 8 bases matching TRBD1. The V and J ends lost 4 bases and 6 bases, in that order; junction bases with no gene match: 9. CDR1 is SGHRS, CDR2 YFSETQ, per germline. The CDR3 is made up of 14 amino acids. CDR3 coding DNA: TGCGCCAGCAGCCATTCGGACAGGGTAGGCGAGCAGTACTTC. Translated: CASSHSDRVGEQYF. Drawing the rest from reference TRBV5-1 and TRBJ2-7, the complete variable domain is KAGVTQTPRYLIKTRGQQVTLSCSPISGHRSVSWYQQTPGQGLQFLFEYFSETQRNKGNFPGRFSGRQFSNSRSEMNVSTLELGDSALYLCASSHSDRVGEQYFGPGTRLTVT.

J is TRBJ1-5 and V is TRBV7-2, with 8 bases identical to TRBD1. This CDR3 is 16 amino acids long. Germline CDR1 SGHTA, CDR2 FQGNSA. V lost 4 bases, J lost 0 bases, and 5 bases stayed unmatched. CDR3 sequence (DNA): TGTGCCAGCAGCTCGACAGGGGTTTTTAGCAATCAGCCCCAGCATTTT. It codes for CASSSTGVFSNQPQHF. The full variable domain, with the rest looked up from reference TRBV7-2 and TRBJ1-5, is GAGVSQSPSNKVTEKGKDVELRCDPISGHTALYWYRQSLGQGLEFLIYFQGNSAPDKSGLPSDRFSAERTGGSVSTLTIQRTQQEDSAVYLCASSSTGVFSNQPQHFGDGTRLSIL.

The rearrangement uses TRBV27 and TRBJ1-2; 8 nucleotides line up with TRBD1. The CDR3 is 14 amino acids. Germline CDR1 and CDR2: MNHEY and SMNVEV (reference sequence). With V trimmed by 6 bases and J by 6 bases, 9 bases remained unmatched. The CDR3 region is CASSRTGIGNGYTF. For the CDR3, the DNA is TGTGCCAGCAGCCGGACAGGGATAGGGAATGGCTACACCTTC.

V is TRBV10-3 and J is TRBJ2-6; D might be TRBD2 (5 bases). Germline CDR1 reads ENHRY; CDR2 reads SYGVKD. V was shortened by 0 bases and J by 0 bases, with 6 bases between the two germline ends. This CDR3 contains 16 residues. CDR3 nucleotides: TGTGCCATCAGTGAGTCCGGGGACTCTGGGGCCAACGTCCTGACTTTC. Translating gives CAISESGDSGANVLTF.

The chain uses TRBV6-2 or TRBV6-3 and TRBJ2-3; perhaps TRBD2 as D (6 bases). V lost 4 bases and J lost 5, with 16 bases in between. The germline V gene has CDR1 MNHEY and CDR2 SVGEGT. The CDR3 contains 15 residues. The CDR3 DNA reads TGTGCCAGCAGTTCCGTCCGGGACTTCGGAGATACGCAGTATTTT. Protein product: CASSSVRDFGDTQYF.

Only one count was recorded for this clone. The chain uses TRBV7-8 and TRBJ1-3; maybe TRBD1 (6 bases). V was cut by 5 bases and J by 0 bases, with 14 bases left in between. The V gene's germline CDR1 is SGHVS and CDR2 FQNEAQ. This CDR3 is built from 16 residues. The CDR3 DNA follows: TGTGCCAGCAGCCCAGGGGTAACGGACTCTGGAAACACCATATATTTT. Amino acids: CASSPGVTDSGNTIYF. The whole variable domain, filled in from reference TRBV7-8 and TRBJ1-3, reads GAGVSQSPRYKVAKRGQDVALRCDPISGHVSLFWYQQALGQGPEFLTYFQNEAQLDKSGLPSDRFFAERPEGSVSTLKIQRTQQEDSAVYLCASSPGVTDSGNTIYFGEGSWLTVV.

This clone showed up just once. The rearrangement links TRBV11-3 to TRBJ2-1; 11 bases match TRBD2. The CDR3 has 17 amino acids. Germline V lookup: CDR1 SGHNT, CDR2 YENEEA. The ends lost 5 bases at V and 2 bases at J; junction bases unmatched: 8. For the CDR3, the DNA is TGTGCCAGCAGCACCAGACTAGCGGGATTAACCTACAATGAGCAGTTCTTC. Amino acids: CASSTRLAGLTYNEQFF. The entire variable domain, with the rest obtained from reference TRBV11-3 and TRBJ2-1, is as follows: EAGVVQSPRYKIIEKKQPVAFWCNPISGHNTLYWYLQNLGQGPELLIRYENEEAVDDSQLPKDRFSAERLKGVDSTLKIQPAELGDSAVYLCASSTRLAGLTYNEQFFGPGTRLTVL.

The chain links TRBV19 to TRBJ2-1, with D perhaps TRBD2 (6 bases). CDR1 is LNHDA and CDR2 is SQIVND in the germline V gene (reference sequence). This CDR3 has 14 residues. The V gene lost 10 bases and the J gene lost 2 bases, with 15 bases spanning the gap. Here the CDR3 reads CATSWEVAYNEQFF. DNA for the CDR3: TGTGCCACCAGCTGGGAGGTCGCCTACAATGAGCAGTTCTTC.

The V gene is TRBV19, the J gene TRBJ2-7; the match to TRBD1 covers 7 bases. The CDR3 sequence is 15 residues long. CDR1 is LNHDA, CDR2 SQIVND, per germline (reference sequence). J gave up 4 bases and V 3 bases, and 9 bases lay outside the gene matches. In DNA, the CDR3 is TGTGCCAGTAGTATTTCTTGGGGACAGAATTACGAGCAGTACGTC. It is translated as CASSISWGQNYEQYV.

CDR3 bases: TGTGCCAGCAGCTTAGGGTGGCCCGGGGAGCTGTTTTTT. This codes for CASSLGWPGELFF. The J gene is TRBJ2-2, the V gene TRBV11-2; D is uncertain. The CDR3 has 13 amino acids. The V gene's germline CDR1 is SGHAT and CDR2 FQNNGV. The V end was cut by 1 base, the J end by 6 bases, with 6 bases between.

The rearrangement links TRBV7-8 to TRBJ2-7, with D unresolved. Germline V lookup: CDR1 SGHVS, CDR2 FQNEAQ. The CDR3 totals 13 residues. The V end lost 2 bases, the J end lost 3 bases, and 8 bases lay between the germline ends. The CDR3 loop reads CASSLYRNYEQYV. CDR3 nucleotides: TGTGCCAGCAGCTTATACAGAAACTACGAGCAGTACGTC.

This chain links TRBV24-1 with TRBJ2-1; no definite D call. This CDR3 has 16 amino acids. V was pared by 1 base and J by 0 bases, with 9 bases between. Per germline, CDR1 KGHDR and CDR2 SFDVKD. The CDR3 loop is CATSDFGRNSYNEQFF. The CDR3 coding sequence is TGTGCCACCAGTGATTTTGGCAGGAACTCCTACAATGAGCAGTTCTTC.

This clone was recorded a few times. The chain employs TRBV30 and TRBJ2-7, with TRBD1 matching over 7 bases. V shed 0 bases and J 1 base; nucleotides not matched to a gene: 6. The V gene's germline CDR1 is GTSNPN and CDR2 SVGIG (reference sequence). This CDR3 spans 15 amino acids. DNA for the CDR3: TGTGCCTGGAGTGTAAAGGGACAGAAATCCTACGAGCAGTACGTC. It translates to CAWSVKGQKSYEQYV.

This clone was seen more than once but under ten times. CDR3 sequence reads: CASSPTGTGDTEAFF. The CDR3 DNA follows: TGTGCCAGCTCACCAACAGGGACAGGGGACACTGAAGCTTTCTTT. The chain recombines TRBV18 with TRBJ1-1; 10 bases fit TRBD1. The V and J ends lost 2 bases and 3 bases, in that order; junction bases with no gene match: 3. The CDR3 runs to 15 residues. Germline CDR1 and CDR2: KGHSH and LQKENI. The whole variable domain, remainder taken from reference TRBV18 and TRBJ1-1, is NAGVMQNPRHLVRRRGQEARLRCSPMKGHSHVYWYRQLPEEGLKFMVYLQKENIIDESGMPKERFSAEFPKEGPSILRIQQVVRGDSAAYFCASSPTGTGDTEAFFGQGTRLTVV.

The chain combines TRBV15 with TRBJ1-1; tentatively, D is TRBD1 (5 bases). The V end was cut by 2 bases, the J end by 0 bases, with 16 bases between. Per germline, CDR1 LNHNV and CDR2 YYDKDF (reference sequence). This CDR3 spans 17 amino acids. The CDR3 protein is CATSRPLTGTLNTEAFF. DNA of the CDR3: TGTGCCACCAGCAGACCACTTACAGGAACGTTGAACACTGAAGCTTTCTTT.

This chain links TRBV4-1 with TRBJ1-1; 8 nucleotides match TRBD1. Per germline, CDR1 MGHRA and CDR2 YSYEKL. The CDR3 extends over 15 amino acids. Germline trimming cut 4 bases from V and 5 bases from J; bases unmatched to any gene: 9. The CDR3 nucleotides read TGCGCCAGCAGCCCCCTAGAAGACAGGGGAACTGAAGCTTTCTTT. Its translation: CASSPLEDRGTEAFF.